This T cell receptor beta chain was obtained from a study of low-dose radiotherapy and immunotherapy resistance in tumors. The wider study: Cohort 1 was given 0.5 Gy fractions every 2 weeks, 6.5 Gy in total.

This clonotype occurred a few times. Treatment combined nivolumab, ipilimumab, aspirin, low-dose cyclophosphamide and low-dose radiotherapy in a dose-escalation trial. The presence of advanced solid tumors lacking tumor-infiltrating lymphocytes characterized eligible patients. Primers used for first-strand cDNA, a TRAV- and TRBV-specific set, covered both alpha and beta chains. The authors ran roughly 20 PCR cycles to amplify TCRs with a constant-region primer and V-primer adapter. Amplifying the isolated mRNA was done by in vitro transcription. A single record per CDR3 protein comes from TCRdb applying MiXCR to the reads. Of 15,000 or so distinct CDR3 sequences in the sample, 45% to 55% were seen once. The V and J ends lost 3 bases and 4 bases respectively, with 10 bases between them. Germline CDR1 reads KGHSH; CDR2 reads LQKENI. The CDR3 consists of 14 residues.

This TCR came from a human donor with advanced metastatic prostate, ovarian, gallbladder or colorectal cancer (not recorded which). This table probably holds off-target reads from a library built for another chain. V usage is TRBV18 and J usage is TRBJ2-1, with D hard to call. Here the CDR3 DNA reads TGTGCCAGCTCACCCCAGGTGGGGTACAATGAGCAGTTCTTC. Encoded protein: CASSPQVGYNEQFF.